The 23 T cell receptor beta chains below were found in one sample sequenced in a study of OX40 agonist ivuxolimab in advanced cancers. Assay: immunoSEQ multiplex PCR; the TCRdb copy retains only in-frame clones and omits some. The table shows about 59,000 clones, with 84% occurring only once. Sequencing was performed on CD4+ or CD8+ T cells sorted from blood, taken in a trial of the OX40 agonist ivuxolimab. These receptors were taken from an adult with an advanced solid tumor such as melanoma, head and neck, liver or kidney cancer.

The CDR3 sequence is CASSRGGREEYTQYF. The CDR3 DNA is TGTGCCAGCAGCCGTGGGGGGCGGGAGGAGTATACGCAGTATTTT. The genes are TRBV4-2 and TRBJ2-3, with TRBD2 matching over 8 bases. Losses at the gene ends were 4 bases for V and 7 bases for J; bases not matched to a gene: 10. CDR3 length: 15 residues. Germline lookup yields CDR1 LGHNA and CDR2 YNFKEQ.

The rearrangement links TRBV28 to TRBJ1-2; weak D call: TRBD1 (6 bases). This CDR3 spans 12 amino acids. The germline gives CDR1 MDHEN, CDR2 SYDVKM. Trimming shortened V by 7 bases and J by 7 bases, and 13 bases separated the two germline ends. The chain's CDR3 is CASTNRASGYTF. The CDR3 region has the DNA TGTGCCAGCACCAACAGGGCCAGTGGCTACACCTTC.

The chain employs TRBV18 and TRBJ1-4, with 8 bases fitting TRBD1. V dropped 3 bases and J dropped 2; count of bases not matched to a gene: 5. Germline V gives CDR1 KGHSH, CDR2 LQKENI. CDR3 length: 16 amino acids. CDR3 in DNA: TGTGCCAGCTCACCTGGGCAGGGGGCGACTAATGAAAAACTGTTTTTT. Encoded protein: CASSPGQGATNEKLFF.

This sequence joins TRBV2 and TRBJ1-6; TRBD1 agrees at 10 bases. The junction had 9 bases not matched to a gene; V was cut back by 8 bases and J by 11 bases. Germline V gene data show CDR1 as SNHLY and CDR2 as FYNNEI. This CDR3 has 14 residues. CDR3 DNA: TGTGCCAGCGGGGACAGGGGCACGGGGACACCCCTCCACTTT. Residues: CASGDRGTGTPLHF. Full variable domain (outside the CDR3, taken from reference TRBV2 and TRBJ1-6): EPEVTQTPSHQVTQMGQEVILRCVPISNHLYFYWYRQILGQKVEFLVSFYNNEISEKSEIFDDQFSVERPDGSNFTLKIRSTKLEDSAMYFCASGDRGTGTPLHFGNGTRLTVT.

The CDR3 is CASSYLDSPSPLHF. The CDR3 coding sequence is TGTGCCAGCAGTTACTTGGACAGCCCATCACCCCTCCACTTT. The J gene is TRBJ1-6, the V gene TRBV6-5, with D possibly matching TRBD1 (6 bases). Germline loops: CDR1 MNHEY, CDR2 SVGAGI. This CDR3 has 14 amino acids. V lost 1 base, J lost 10 bases, and 11 bases lay in between.

This clone showed up just a few times. The chain combines TRBV7-2 with TRBJ1-1; tentative D call: TRBD1 (5 bases). Germline-derived CDR1 and CDR2 are SGHTA and FQGNSA. V dropped 1 base and J dropped 3 bases, with 9 bases sitting between them. This CDR3 is 14 amino acids long. The CDR3: CASSLVAGYTEAFF. The CDR3 DNA reads as TGTGCCAGCAGCTTAGTGGCAGGGTACACTGAAGCTTTCTTT.

The chain employs TRBV18 and TRBJ1-4; maybe TRBD1 (6 bases). V was clipped by 3 bases and J by 5 bases, with 16 bases between them. The CDR3 spans 16 residues. Germline loops: CDR1 KGHSH, CDR2 LQKENI. This CDR3 reads CASSPPSGARNEKLFF. CDR3 in DNA: TGTGCCAGCTCACCTCCTTCGGGGGCCCGAAATGAAAAACTGTTTTTT.

This clone was seen just once. The V gene is TRBV18, the J gene TRBJ2-3; 11 nucleotides agree with TRBD2. Germline loops: CDR1 KGHSH, CDR2 LQKENI. The V and J ends lost 4 bases and 2 bases, in that order; junction bases with no gene match: 2. CDR3 size: 15 residues. In DNA, the CDR3 is TGTGCCAGCTCACAGACTAGCGGGACCACAGATACGCAGTATTTT. Amino acids: CASSQTSGTTDTQYF.

The V call is TRBV4-1, the J call TRBJ2-3; possibly TRBD2 for D (5 bases). Trimming left V 4 bases short and J 2 bases short, with 16 bases between. Per the germline V gene, CDR1 is MGHRA and CDR2 is YSYEKL. The CDR3 contains 16 residues. The CDR3 DNA sequence: TGCGCCAGCAGCCCCTTCCCCAGCGGAGACACAGATACGCAGTATTTT. This codes for CASSPFPSGDTDTQYF.

The chain recombines TRBV11-2 with TRBJ1-5, with TRBD1 as a possible D gene (5 bases). Trimming stripped 0 bases from V and 7 bases from J, with 7 bases between. Germline V gene data show CDR1 as SGHAT and CDR2 as FQNNGV. The CDR3 spans 13 residues. The CDR3 nucleotides are TGTGCCAGCAGCTTAGACCGGGACCAGCCCCAGCATTTT. Its protein is CASSLDRDQPQHF.

The chain links TRBV7-9 to TRBJ2-1; TRBD2 aligns across 13 bases. The CDR3 has 17 amino acids. In germline, CDR1 is SEHNR, CDR2 FQNEAQ (reference sequence). With 1 base clipped from V and 5 bases from J, the junction kept 5 bases outside the gene matches. The CDR3 spells CASSLGTSGRNDNEQFF. In DNA form, the CDR3 reads TGTGCCAGCAGCTTAGGGACTAGCGGGAGAAACGACAATGAGCAGTTCTTC.

The chain couples TRBV29-1 to TRBJ1-1; D gene ambiguous. With 8 bases removed from V and 3 bases from J, the gap between germline ends came to 16 bases. CDR3 length: 13 amino acids. The germline gives CDR1 SQVTM, CDR2 ANQGSEA. The DNA of the CDR3 is TGCAGCTTCAGAAAGGGATTGGACACTGAAGCTTTCTTT. Amino acids: CSFRKGLDTEAFF.

The chain has TRBV27 and TRBJ2-7, with a possible D match to TRBD2 (5 bases). V lost 6 bases and J 9 bases, leaving 24 bases between the germline ends. Germline lookup yields CDR1 MNHEY and CDR2 SMNVEV (reference sequence). The CDR3 consists of 15 residues. CDR3: CASRVLSGMKATQYF. CDR3 in DNA: TGTGCCAGCAGAGTGCTGAGCGGTATGAAGGCGACGCAGTACTTC.

The genes are TRBV7-2 and TRBJ2-6, with a tentative D call TRBD1 (7 bases). Germline CDR1 is SGHTA and CDR2 is FQGNSA. Trimming shortened V by 5 bases and J by 2 bases, and 13 bases separated the two germline ends. The CDR3 is 16 amino acids. The CDR3 region is CASSPPGGTGANVLTF. CDR3 nucleotides: TGTGCCAGCAGCCCACCAGGGGGGACTGGGGCCAACGTCCTGACTTTC.

This clone was observed a single time. V and J are TRBV27 and TRBJ2-2, with D hard to call. Germline V gene sequence: CDR1 MNHEY, CDR2 SMNVEV (reference sequence). V was clipped by 0 bases and J by 1 base, with 12 bases between them. This CDR3 region has 17 residues. Written as DNA, the CDR3 is TGTGCCAGCAGTTTATCAGTAAGGTCTCTGAACACCGGGGAGCTGTTTTTT. Translating it yields CASSLSVRSLNTGELFF.

This clone was found once. V is TRBV29-1 and J is TRBJ2-5; 7 bases are a match to TRBD1. The J call may be wrong; the DNA end is better matched by TRBJ2-7. This CDR3 has 12 amino acids. Germline V gene data show CDR1 as SQVTM and CDR2 as ANQGSEA. CDR3 bases: TGCAGCGTTGTGGGACAGCACTACGAGCAGTACTTC. This gives the protein CSVVGQHYEQYF.

V and J are TRBV27 and TRBJ2-7, with 15 bases that match TRBD2. From germline, CDR1 is MNHEY and CDR2 SMNVEV (reference sequence). The CDR3 runs to 18 residues. Trimming cost V 5 bases and J 3 bases; bases outside gene matches: 11. The CDR3 DNA follows: TGTGCCAGCAGTCCAAGGACTAGCGGGGGGGTTATCCACTACGAGCAGTACTTC. This codes for CASSPRTSGGVIHYEQYF.

The chain combines TRBV28 with TRBJ1-5; D perhaps matches TRBD1 (5 bases). V gave up 6 bases and J gave up 4 bases, with 7 bases separating them. The germline CDR1 and CDR2 sequences are MDHEN and SYDVKM. This CDR3 contains 12 residues. The CDR3 nucleotides are TGTGCCAGCAGGGGACCGAATCAGCCCCAGCATTTT. Residues: CASRGPNQPQHF.

This clone was seen a handful of times. The chain links TRBV18 to TRBJ1-5, with 7 nucleotides matching TRBD1. The CDR3 extends over 15 amino acids. Germline trimming cut 1 base from V and 5 bases from J; bases unmatched to any gene: 5. Germline V gene data show CDR1 as KGHSH and CDR2 as LQKENI. DNA for the CDR3: TGTGCCAGCTCACCACGTACAGGGGCCGATCAGCCCCAGCATTTT. Translating gives CASSPRTGADQPQHF.

V is TRBV5-1 and J is TRBJ1-3; perhaps TRBD1 as D (6 bases). V was clipped by 4 bases and J by 3 bases, with 14 bases between them. Germline lookup yields CDR1 SGHRS and CDR2 YFSETQ. CDR3 length: 15 amino acids. CDR3: CASSPGVLSGNTIYF. In DNA form, the CDR3 reads TGCGCCAGCAGCCCAGGGGTTTTAAGTGGAAACACCATATATTTT.

The chain is built from TRBV15 and TRBJ2-7, with D perhaps TRBD2 (5 bases). Germline V gives CDR1 LNHNV, CDR2 YYDKDF (reference sequence). The CDR3 covers 14 residues. Trimming stripped 1 base from V and 2 bases from J, with 9 bases between. DNA of the CDR3: TGTGCCACCAGCAGAGGAACCGGGGCCTACGAGCAGTACTTC. It specifies CATSRGTGAYEQYF. The full variable domain, rest sourced from reference TRBV15 and TRBJ2-7, is DAMVIQNPRYQVTQFGKPVTLSCSQTLNHNVMYWYQQKSSQAPKLLFHYYDKDFNNEADTPDNFQSRRPNTSFCFLDIRSPGLGDTAMYLCATSRGTGAYEQYFGPGTRLTVT.

The chain joins TRBV19 to TRBJ2-7; no firm D call. Deletions cut 3 bases from V and 3 bases from J, with 15 bases between. The CDR3 is made up of 15 amino acids. Germline V gene data show CDR1 as LNHDA and CDR2 as SQIVND (reference sequence). CDR3 sequence reads: CASSITGKSSYEQYF. The DNA for the CDR3 is TGTGCCAGTAGTATCACGGGCAAATCGAGCTACGAGCAGTACTTC.

The chain carries TRBV6-4 and TRBJ1-1; no clear D gene. The CDR3 has 14 amino acids. Deletions cut 0 bases from V and 1 base from J, with 6 bases between. Germline CDR1 reads MRHNA; CDR2 reads SNTAGT. The CDR3 DNA reads as TGTGCCAGCAGTGACTCCGGAACGAACACTGAAGCTTTCTTT. This gives the protein CASSDSGTNTEAFF.